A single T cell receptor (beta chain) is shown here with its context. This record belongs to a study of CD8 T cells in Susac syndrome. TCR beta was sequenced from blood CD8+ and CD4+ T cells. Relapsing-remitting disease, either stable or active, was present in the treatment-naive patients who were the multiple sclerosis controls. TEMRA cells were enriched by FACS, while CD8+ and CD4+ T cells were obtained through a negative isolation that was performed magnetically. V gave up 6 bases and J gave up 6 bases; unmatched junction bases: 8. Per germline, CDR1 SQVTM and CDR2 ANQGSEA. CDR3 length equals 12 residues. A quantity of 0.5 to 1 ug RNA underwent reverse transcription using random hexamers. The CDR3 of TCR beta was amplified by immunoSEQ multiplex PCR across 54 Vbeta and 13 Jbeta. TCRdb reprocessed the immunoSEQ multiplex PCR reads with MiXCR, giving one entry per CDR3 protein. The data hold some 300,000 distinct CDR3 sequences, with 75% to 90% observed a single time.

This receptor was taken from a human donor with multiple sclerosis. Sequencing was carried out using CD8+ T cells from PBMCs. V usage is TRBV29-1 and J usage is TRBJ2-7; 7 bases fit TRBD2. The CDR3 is CSVGRGMGEQYF. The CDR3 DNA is TGCAGCGTGGGGAGGGGTATGGGCGAGCAGTACTTC.